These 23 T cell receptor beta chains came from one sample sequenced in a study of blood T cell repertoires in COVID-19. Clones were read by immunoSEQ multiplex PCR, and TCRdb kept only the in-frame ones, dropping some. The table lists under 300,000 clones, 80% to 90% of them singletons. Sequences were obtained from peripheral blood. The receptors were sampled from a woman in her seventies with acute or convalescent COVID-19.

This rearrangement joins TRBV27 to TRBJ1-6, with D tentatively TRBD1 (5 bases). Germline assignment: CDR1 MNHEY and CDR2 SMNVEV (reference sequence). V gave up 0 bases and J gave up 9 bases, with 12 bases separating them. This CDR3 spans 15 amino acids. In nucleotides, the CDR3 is TGTGCCAGCAGTTTATCGGCGGGGGTGAGTTCACCCCTCCACTTT. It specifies CASSLSAGVSSPLHF.

The CDR3 coding sequence is TGTGCCAGCAGTGTAGCAGCAAGTGGAGATACGCAGTATTTT. It yields the protein CASSVAASGDTQYF. The chain has TRBV6-4 and TRBJ2-3, with D hard to call. The ends were cut back, 4 bases at V and 5 bases at J, with 13 bases in the middle. In germline, CDR1 is MRHNA, CDR2 SNTAGT. The CDR3 is 14 residues long.

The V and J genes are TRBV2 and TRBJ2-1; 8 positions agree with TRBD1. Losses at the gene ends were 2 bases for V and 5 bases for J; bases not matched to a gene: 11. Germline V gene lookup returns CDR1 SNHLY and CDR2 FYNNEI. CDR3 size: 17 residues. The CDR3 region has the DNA TGTGCCAGCAGTGAAAGGGGGTTTGGACAGGGAGACAATGAGCAGTTCTTC. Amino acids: CASSERGFGQGDNEQFF.

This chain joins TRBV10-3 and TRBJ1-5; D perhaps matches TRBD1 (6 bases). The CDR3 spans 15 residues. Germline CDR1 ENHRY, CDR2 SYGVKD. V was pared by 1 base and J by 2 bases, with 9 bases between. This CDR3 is CAISEYRVGNQPQHF. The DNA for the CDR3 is TGTGCCATCAGTGAGTACAGGGTCGGCAATCAGCCCCAGCATTTT.

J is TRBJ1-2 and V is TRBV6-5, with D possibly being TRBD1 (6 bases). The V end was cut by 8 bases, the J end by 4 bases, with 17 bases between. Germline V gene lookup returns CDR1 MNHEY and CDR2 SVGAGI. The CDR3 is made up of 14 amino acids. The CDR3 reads CASGRREGVYGYTF. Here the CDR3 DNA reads TGTGCCAGCGGGAGGAGGGAGGGGGTCTATGGCTACACCTTC.

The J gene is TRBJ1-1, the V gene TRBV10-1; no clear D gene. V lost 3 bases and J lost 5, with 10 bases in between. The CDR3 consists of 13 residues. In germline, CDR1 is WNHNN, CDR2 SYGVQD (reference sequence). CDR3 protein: CASSEDPRTEAFF. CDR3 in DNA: TGCGCCAGCAGTGAAGACCCGAGGACTGAAGCTTTCTTT.

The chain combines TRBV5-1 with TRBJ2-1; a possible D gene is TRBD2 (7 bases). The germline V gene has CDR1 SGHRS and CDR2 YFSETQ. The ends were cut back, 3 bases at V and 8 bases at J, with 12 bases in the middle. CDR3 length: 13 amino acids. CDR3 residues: CASSSTGGHEQFF. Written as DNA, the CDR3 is TGCGCCAGCAGCTCCACGGGGGGCCATGAGCAGTTCTTC.

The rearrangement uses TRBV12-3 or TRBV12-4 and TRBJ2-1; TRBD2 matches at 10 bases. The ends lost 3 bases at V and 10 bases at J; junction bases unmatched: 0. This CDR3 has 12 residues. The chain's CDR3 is CASSLTSGEQFF. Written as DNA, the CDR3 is TGTGCCAGCAGTTTGACTAGCGGGGAGCAGTTCTTC.

In nucleotides, the CDR3 is TGCGCCAGCAGCTTGCAAGGCAGGGAGGAAGAGACCCAGTACTTC. Translation: CASSLQGREEETQYF. The chain couples TRBV5-1 to TRBJ2-5, with a possible D match to TRBD2 (6 bases). From germline, CDR1 is SGHRS and CDR2 YFSETQ. The CDR3 is 15 residues long. Trimming took off 1 base at V and 3 bases at J, with 13 bases between the two ends. The full variable domain, in which reference TRBV5-1 and TRBJ2-5 provide the parts outside the CDR3, is KAGVTQTPRYLIKTRGQQVTLSCSPISGHRSVSWYQQTPGQGLQFLFEYFSETQRNKGNFPGRFSGRQFSNSRSEMNVSTLELGDSALYLCASSLQGREEETQYFGPGTRLLVL.

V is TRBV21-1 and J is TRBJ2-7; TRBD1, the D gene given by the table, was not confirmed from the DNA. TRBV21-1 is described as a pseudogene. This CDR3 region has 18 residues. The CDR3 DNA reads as TGTGCCAGCACCGACCTGATGGACAGGGCGGTAAGAACGTCCGAGCAGTACTTC. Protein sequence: CASTDLMDRAVRTSEQYF.

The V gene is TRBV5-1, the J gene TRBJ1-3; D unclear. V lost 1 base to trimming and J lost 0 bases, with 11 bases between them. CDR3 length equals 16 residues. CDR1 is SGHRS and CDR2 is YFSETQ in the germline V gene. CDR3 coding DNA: TGCGCCAGCAGCTTGAGCGACGGTCCCTCTGGAAACACCATATATTTT. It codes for CASSLSDGPSGNTIYF.

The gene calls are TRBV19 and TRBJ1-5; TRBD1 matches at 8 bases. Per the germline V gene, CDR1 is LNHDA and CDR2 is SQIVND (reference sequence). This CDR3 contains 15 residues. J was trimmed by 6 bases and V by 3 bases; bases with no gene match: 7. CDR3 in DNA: TGTGCCAGTAGTATGAGACAGGGGCCCCCTCAGCCCCAGCATTTT. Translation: CASSMRQGPPQPQHF.

CDR3: CASLPSRRNTIYF. In nucleotides, the CDR3 is TGTGCCAGTCTGCCTAGCCGAAGAAACACCATATATTTT. The chain combines TRBV19 with TRBJ1-3; D unclear. This CDR3 is 13 amino acids long. The germline gives CDR1 LNHDA, CDR2 SQIVND (reference sequence). The V end lost 8 bases, the J end lost 5 bases, and 13 bases lay between the germline ends.

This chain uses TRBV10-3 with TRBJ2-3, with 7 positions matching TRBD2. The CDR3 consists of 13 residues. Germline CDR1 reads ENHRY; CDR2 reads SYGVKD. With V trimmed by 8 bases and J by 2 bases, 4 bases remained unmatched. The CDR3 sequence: CAISGGDTDTQYF. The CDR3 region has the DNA TGTGCCATCTCGGGGGGTGACACAGATACGCAGTATTTT.

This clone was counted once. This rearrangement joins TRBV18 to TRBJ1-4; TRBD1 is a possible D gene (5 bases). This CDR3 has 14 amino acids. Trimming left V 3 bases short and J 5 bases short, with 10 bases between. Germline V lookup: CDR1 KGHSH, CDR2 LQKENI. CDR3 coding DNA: TGTGCCAGCTCACCGGGACGGGGGAATGAAAAACTGTTTTTT. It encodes CASSPGRGNEKLFF.

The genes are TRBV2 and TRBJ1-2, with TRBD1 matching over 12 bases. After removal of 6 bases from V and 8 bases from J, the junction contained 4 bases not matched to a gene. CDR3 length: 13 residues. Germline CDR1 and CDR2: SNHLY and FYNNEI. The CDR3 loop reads CASRGTGGWGYTF. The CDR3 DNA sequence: TGTGCCAGCAGGGGGACAGGGGGCTGGGGCTACACCTTC.

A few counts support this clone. The CDR3 loop reads CASSPQAGVEAFF. In DNA, the CDR3 is TGTGCCAGCAGCCCGCAGGCAGGGGTTGAAGCTTTCTTT. The chain links TRBV14 to TRBJ1-1; the D gene is possibly TRBD1 (6 bases). V lost 4 bases to trimming and J lost 7 bases, with 13 bases between them. Germline V lookup: CDR1 SGHDN, CDR2 FVKESK. The CDR3 loop spans 13 amino acids.

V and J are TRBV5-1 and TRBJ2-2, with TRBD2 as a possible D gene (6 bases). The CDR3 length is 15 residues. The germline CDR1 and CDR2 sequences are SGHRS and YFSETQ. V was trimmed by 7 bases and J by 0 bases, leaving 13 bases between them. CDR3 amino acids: CASRSGGPNTGELFF. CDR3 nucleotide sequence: TGCGCCAGCCGGTCCGGGGGACCGAACACCGGGGAGCTGTTTTTT.

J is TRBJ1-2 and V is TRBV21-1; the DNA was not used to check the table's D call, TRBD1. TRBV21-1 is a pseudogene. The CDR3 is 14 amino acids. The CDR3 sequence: CASSKYQPDYGYTF. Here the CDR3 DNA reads TGTGCCAGCAGCAAGTACCAACCAGACTATGGCTACACCTTC.

CDR3 sequence: CASSRAMGQGSVREDTQYF. In DNA, the CDR3 is TGCGCCAGCAGCCGTGCGATGGGACAGGGAAGTGTGAGGGAAGATACGCAGTATTTT. V usage is TRBV4-1 and J usage is TRBJ2-3; 9 positions match TRBD1. The V segment lost 4 bases and the J segment 5 bases; nucleotides outside the gene matches: 19. The CDR3 length is 19 residues. The V gene's germline CDR1 is MGHRA and CDR2 YSYEKL.

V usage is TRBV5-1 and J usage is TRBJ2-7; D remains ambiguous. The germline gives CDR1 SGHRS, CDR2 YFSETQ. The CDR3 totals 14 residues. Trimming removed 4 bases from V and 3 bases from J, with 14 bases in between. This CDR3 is CASSVESIDYEQYF. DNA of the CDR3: TGCGCCAGCAGCGTCGAATCGATAGACTACGAGCAGTACTTC.

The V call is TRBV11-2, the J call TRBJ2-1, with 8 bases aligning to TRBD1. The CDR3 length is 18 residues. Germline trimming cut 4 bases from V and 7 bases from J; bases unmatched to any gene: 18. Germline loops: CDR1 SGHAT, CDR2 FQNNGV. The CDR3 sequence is CASSSYSGTGRGRNEQFF. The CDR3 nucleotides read TGTGCCAGCAGCTCTTATTCCGGGACAGGAAGGGGAAGAAATGAGCAGTTCTTC.

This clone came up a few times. CDR3 DNA sequence: TGTGCCAGCAGCCCGTCCGGGACAGGGGCTCAGCCCCAGCATTTT. Translating it yields CASSPSGTGAQPQHF. The J gene is TRBJ1-5, the V gene TRBV7-8; 10 nucleotides match TRBD1. Trimming cost V 5 bases and J 6 bases; bases outside gene matches: 7. Germline lookup yields CDR1 SGHVS and CDR2 FQNEAQ. The CDR3 is 15 residues long.